This T cell receptor (beta chain) stems from a study of blood T cell repertoires in COVID-19. Across the whole study: From the United States, Italy and Spain came samples of acute and convalescent COVID-19. Sources were T cells, B-cell-depleted T cells, or PBMCs; the material itself was cDNA or gDNA.

In the original workflow: Amplification from reference gene primers served as the basis for estimated nucleated cell counts. Only in-frame clones appear in the TCRdb table, and some are missing; sequencing was by immunoSEQ multiplex PCR. The DNA was the basis for D and trimming; V, J and clone size are from that table. The sample has some 330,000 clones, 88% seen once. This clone showed up just once. V trimming: 4 bases; J trimming: 6 bases; junction bases outside the gene matches: 6. The germline gives CDR1 MDHEN, CDR2 SYDVKM. CDR3 length equals 16 residues. Sequenced: peripheral blood. The rearrangement joins TRBV28 to TRBJ2-2; TRBD1 agrees at 12 bases. The receptor's source is a woman aged 50 to 60 with active or convalescent COVID-19. The DNA for the CDR3 is TGTGCCAGCAGTTCTCCGGGACAGGGGGCCCCCGGGGAGCTGTTTTTT. Amino acids: CASSSPGQGAPGELFF.